Included here is one TCR beta chain sequence, with context. Germline lookup yields CDR1 SEHNR and CDR2 FQNEAQ (reference sequence). V lost 4 bases and J lost 6, with 9 bases in between. CDR3 length equals 13 residues. Produced via immunoSEQ multiplex PCR; TCRdb's table is partial and in-frame only. The sample contains some 150,000 clones, 88% of which appear only once. The data originate from a study of T cell responses to AZD1222 COVID-19 vaccine. The material was peripheral blood, obtained on day 0 of AZD1222 vaccination. This chain uses TRBV7-9 with TRBJ2-2; either TRBD1 or TRBD2 may fit D (5 bases each). The receptor's source is an adult in good health. The CDR3 DNA reads as TGTGCCAGCAGCTCCCAGGGAGCCGGGGAGCTGTTTTTT. The encoded protein is CASSSQGAGELFF.